Described below is a single T cell receptor (beta chain) sequence and its context. The antigen is unknown. Previously described methods and listed TCR primers were used for bulk TCR libraries. TCRdb redid the calling of the PCR reads with MiXCR, one entry per CDR3 protein. The table records about 510,000 distinct CDR3 sequences, about 20% of them present only once. Naive CD8 T cells were FACS-sorted by CD8+CD4-CCR7+CD45RA+ markers. This sample stems from a study of molecular identifiers for immune sequencing clone quantification. Broader study findings: Spiked-in Jurkat TCR RNA corresponding to one cell was reported as detectable against about 1 million naive cells. Clones of above 20 RNA copies carried over 99% of effector molecules; in naive cells they carried under 1%.

V was shortened by 0 bases and J by 0 bases, with 12 bases between the two germline ends. CDR3 length: 16 residues. CDR1 LGHNA and CDR2 YSLEER come from the germline V gene. The receptor was derived from a human donor in good health. Some libraries in this study had Jurkat cell RNA spiked in. Sequencing input: naive CD8+ T cells from blood, with Jurkat cell RNA spiked in. As to subset: FACS-sorted CD8+CD4-CCR7+CD45RA+ naive T cells. The chain recombines TRBV4-3 with TRBJ2-7, with D maybe TRBD2 (5 bases). CDR3 nucleotides: TGCGCCAGCAGCCAAGATAGGACTGGCGGCTCCTACGAGCAGTACTTC. It translates to CASSQDRTGGSYEQYF.